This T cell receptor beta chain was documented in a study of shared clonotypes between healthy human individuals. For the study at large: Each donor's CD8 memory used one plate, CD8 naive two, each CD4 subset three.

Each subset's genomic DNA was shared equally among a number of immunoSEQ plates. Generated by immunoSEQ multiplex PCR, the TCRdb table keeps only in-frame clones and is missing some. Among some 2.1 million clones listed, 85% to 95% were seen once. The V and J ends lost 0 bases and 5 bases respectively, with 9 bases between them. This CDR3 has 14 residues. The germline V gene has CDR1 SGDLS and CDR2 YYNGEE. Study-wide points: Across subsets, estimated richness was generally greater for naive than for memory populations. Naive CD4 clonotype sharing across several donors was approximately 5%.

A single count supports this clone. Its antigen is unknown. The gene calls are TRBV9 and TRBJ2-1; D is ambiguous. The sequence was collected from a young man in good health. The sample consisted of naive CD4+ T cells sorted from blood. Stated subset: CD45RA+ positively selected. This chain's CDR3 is CASSVAEPNNEQFF. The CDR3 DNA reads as TGTGCCAGCAGCGTAGCTGAACCAAACAATGAGCAGTTCTTC.